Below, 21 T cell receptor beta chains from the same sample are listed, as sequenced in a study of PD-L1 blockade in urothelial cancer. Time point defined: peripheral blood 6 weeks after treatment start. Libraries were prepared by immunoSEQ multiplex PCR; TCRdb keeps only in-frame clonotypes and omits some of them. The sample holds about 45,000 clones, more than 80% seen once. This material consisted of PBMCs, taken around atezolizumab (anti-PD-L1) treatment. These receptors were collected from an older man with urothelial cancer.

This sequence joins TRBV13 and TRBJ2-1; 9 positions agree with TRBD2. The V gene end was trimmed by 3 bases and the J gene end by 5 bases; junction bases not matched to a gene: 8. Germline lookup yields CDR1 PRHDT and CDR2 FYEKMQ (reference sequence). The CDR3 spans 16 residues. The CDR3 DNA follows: TGTGCCAGCAGCTTCGCTCTGCTAGCGGGGAACAATGAGCAGTTCTTC. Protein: CASSFALLAGNNEQFF.

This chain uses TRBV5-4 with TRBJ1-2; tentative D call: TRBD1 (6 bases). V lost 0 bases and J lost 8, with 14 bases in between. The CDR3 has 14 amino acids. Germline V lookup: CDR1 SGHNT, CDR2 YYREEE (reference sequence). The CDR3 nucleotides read TGTGCCAGCAGCTTGGACTGGGGGCATGACGGCTACACCTTC. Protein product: CASSLDWGHDGYTF.

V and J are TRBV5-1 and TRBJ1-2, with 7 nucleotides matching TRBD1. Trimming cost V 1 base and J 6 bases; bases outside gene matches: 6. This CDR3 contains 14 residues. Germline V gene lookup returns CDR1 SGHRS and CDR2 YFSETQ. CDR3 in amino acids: CASSLYRGGDGYTF. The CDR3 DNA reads TGCGCCAGCAGCTTGTACAGGGGCGGAGATGGCTACACCTTC.

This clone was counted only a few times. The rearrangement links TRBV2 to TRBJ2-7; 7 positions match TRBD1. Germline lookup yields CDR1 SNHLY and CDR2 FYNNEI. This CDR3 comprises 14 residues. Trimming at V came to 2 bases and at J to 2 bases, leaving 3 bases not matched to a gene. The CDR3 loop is CASSERGTAYEQYF. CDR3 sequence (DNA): TGTGCCAGCAGTGAAAGGGGGACAGCCTACGAGCAGTACTTC. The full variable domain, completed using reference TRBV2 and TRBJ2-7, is EPEVTQTPSHQVTQMGQEVILRCVPISNHLYFYWYRQILGQKVEFLVSFYNNEISEKSEIFDDQFSVERPDGSNFTLKIRSTKLEDSAMYFCASSERGTAYEQYFGPGTRLTVT.

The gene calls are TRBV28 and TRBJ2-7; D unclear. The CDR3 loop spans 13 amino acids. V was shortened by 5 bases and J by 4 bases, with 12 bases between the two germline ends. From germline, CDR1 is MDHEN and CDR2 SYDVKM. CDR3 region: CASSPHSPYEQYF. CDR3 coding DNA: TGTGCCAGCAGTCCCCATTCCCCATACGAGCAGTACTTC.

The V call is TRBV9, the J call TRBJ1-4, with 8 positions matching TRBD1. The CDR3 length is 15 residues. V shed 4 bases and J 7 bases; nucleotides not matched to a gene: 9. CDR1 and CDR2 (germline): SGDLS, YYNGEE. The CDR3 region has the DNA TGTGCCAGCAGCACAGGACAGGGCGGGGGTGAAAAACTGTTTTTT. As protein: CASSTGQGGGEKLFF.

The CDR3 bases are TGTGCCAGCAGTTACTCACGGGACTCAACTAATGAAAAACTGTTTTTT. Residues: CASSYSRDSTNEKLFF. V and J are TRBV6-5 and TRBJ1-4; TRBD1 might be the D (5 bases). Deletions cut 0 bases from V and 0 bases from J, with 8 bases between. The CDR3 totals 16 residues. In germline, CDR1 is MNHEY, CDR2 SVGAGI.

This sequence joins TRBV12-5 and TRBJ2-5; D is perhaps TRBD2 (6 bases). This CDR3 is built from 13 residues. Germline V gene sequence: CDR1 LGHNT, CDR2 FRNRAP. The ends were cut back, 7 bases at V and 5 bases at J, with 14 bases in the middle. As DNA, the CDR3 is TGTGCTAGTGCCGGGGGTGGGGTTGAGACCCAGTACTTC. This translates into CASAGGGVETQYF.

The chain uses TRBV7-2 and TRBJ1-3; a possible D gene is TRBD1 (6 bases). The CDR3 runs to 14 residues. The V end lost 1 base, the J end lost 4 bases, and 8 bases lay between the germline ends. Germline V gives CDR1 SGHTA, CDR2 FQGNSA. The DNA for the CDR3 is TGTGCCAGCAGCTTAGGGGGGCCGGGAAACACCATATATTTT. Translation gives CASSLGGPGNTIYF.

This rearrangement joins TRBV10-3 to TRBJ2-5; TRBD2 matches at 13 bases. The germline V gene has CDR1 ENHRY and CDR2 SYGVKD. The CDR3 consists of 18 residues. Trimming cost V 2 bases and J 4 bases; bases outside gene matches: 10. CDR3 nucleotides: TGTGCCATCAGTGAGACGACTAGCGGGAGGCTAGAGCGAGAGACCCAGTACTTC. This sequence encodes CAISETTSGRLERETQYF.

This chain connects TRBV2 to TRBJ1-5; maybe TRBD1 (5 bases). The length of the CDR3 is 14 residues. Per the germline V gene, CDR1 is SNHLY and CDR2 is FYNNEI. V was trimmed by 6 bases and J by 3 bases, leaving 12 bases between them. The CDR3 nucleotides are TGTGCCAGCAGCCCCAGGGAATCCAATCAGCCCCAGCATTTT. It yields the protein CASSPRESNQPQHF.

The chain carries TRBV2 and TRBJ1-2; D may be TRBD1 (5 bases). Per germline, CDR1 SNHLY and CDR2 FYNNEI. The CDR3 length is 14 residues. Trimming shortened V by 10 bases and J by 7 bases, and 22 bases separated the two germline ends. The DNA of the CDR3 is TGTGCCACCAGAGTTGACAGCAACCAGGTTGGCTACACCTTC. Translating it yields CATRVDSNQVGYTF.

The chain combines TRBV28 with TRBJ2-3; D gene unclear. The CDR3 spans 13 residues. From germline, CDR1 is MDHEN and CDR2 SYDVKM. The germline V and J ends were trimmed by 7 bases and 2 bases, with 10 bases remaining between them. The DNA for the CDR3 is TGTGCCAGCAACGGGTACCCCACAGATACGCAGTATTTT. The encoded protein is CASNGYPTDTQYF.

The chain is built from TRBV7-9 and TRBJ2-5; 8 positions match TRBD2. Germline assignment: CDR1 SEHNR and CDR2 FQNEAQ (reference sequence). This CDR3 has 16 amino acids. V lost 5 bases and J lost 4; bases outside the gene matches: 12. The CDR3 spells CASSLMVQRERETQYF. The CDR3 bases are TGTGCCAGCAGCCTGATGGTCCAGCGGGAGAGAGAGACCCAGTACTTC.

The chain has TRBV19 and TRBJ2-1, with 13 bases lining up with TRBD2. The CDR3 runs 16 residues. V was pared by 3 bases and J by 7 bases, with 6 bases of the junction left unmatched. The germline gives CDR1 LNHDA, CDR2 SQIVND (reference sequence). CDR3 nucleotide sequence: TGTGCCAGTAGTATGGGACTAGCGGGGTCCCTAAATGAGCAGTTCTTC. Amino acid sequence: CASSMGLAGSLNEQFF.

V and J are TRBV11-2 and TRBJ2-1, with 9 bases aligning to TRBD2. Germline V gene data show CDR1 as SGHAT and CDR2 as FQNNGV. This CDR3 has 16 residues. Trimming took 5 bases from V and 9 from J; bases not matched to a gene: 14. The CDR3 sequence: CASSPRAGGPIGEQFF. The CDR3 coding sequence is TGTGCCAGCAGCCCCCGGGCGGGAGGGCCCATAGGTGAGCAGTTCTTC.

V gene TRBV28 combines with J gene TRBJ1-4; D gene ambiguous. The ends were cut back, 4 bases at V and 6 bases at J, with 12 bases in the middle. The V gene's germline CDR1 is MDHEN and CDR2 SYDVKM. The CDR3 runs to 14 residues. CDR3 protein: CASSSVSSHEKLFF. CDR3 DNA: TGTGCCAGCAGTTCGGTTTCTTCTCATGAAAAACTGTTTTTT.

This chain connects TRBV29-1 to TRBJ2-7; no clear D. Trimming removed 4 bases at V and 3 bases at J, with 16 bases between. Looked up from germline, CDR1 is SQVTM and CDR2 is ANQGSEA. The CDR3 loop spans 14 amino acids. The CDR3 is CSVASRIPFYEQYF. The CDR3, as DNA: TGCAGCGTTGCTTCGAGAATCCCCTTCTACGAGCAGTACTTC.

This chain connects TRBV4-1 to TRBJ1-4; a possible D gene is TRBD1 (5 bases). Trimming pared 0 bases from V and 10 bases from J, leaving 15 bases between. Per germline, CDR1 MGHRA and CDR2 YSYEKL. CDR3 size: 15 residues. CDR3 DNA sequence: TGCGCCAGCAGCCAAGAAGTGGAGGGGAAGGGAAAACTGTTTTTT. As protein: CASSQEVEGKGKLFF.

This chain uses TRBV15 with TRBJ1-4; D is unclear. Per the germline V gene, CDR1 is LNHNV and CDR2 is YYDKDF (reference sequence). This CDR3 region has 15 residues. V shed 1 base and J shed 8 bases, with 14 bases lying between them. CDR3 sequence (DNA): TGTGCCACCAGCAGAGTTGAGGGCTGGAGAGAAAAACTGTTTTTT. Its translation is CATSRVEGWREKLFF.

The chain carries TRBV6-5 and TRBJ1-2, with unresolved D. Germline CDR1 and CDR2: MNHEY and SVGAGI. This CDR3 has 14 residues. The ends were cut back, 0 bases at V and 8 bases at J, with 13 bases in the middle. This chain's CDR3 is CASSYSNLLRGYTF. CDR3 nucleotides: TGTGCCAGCAGTTACTCCAACCTTTTACGGGGCTACACCTTC.